This TCR beta chain is from a study of blood T cell repertoires in COVID-19. V was pared by 6 bases and J by 5 bases, with 4 bases of the junction left unmatched. Germline V gene lookup returns CDR1 MNHEY and CDR2 SVGAGI. There are 13 residues in the CDR3. In the original processing: For nucleated cells, counts were estimated from reference gene primer amplification. The table came from immunoSEQ multiplex PCR; TCRdb's copy has only in-frame clones and leaves some out. V and J calls and clone size follow that table, whereas D and trimming were derived from the DNA. The sample contains about 330,000 clones, more than 75% of which appear only once.

The receptor was isolated from a woman aged 45 to 65 with active or convalescent COVID-19. The J gene is TRBJ1-1, the V gene TRBV6-5; 9 nucleotides line up with TRBD1. Specimen: peripheral blood. CDR3 coding DNA: TGTGCCAGCAGCCCCGACAGGGGGACTGAAGCTTTCTTT. It codes for CASSPDRGTEAFF.